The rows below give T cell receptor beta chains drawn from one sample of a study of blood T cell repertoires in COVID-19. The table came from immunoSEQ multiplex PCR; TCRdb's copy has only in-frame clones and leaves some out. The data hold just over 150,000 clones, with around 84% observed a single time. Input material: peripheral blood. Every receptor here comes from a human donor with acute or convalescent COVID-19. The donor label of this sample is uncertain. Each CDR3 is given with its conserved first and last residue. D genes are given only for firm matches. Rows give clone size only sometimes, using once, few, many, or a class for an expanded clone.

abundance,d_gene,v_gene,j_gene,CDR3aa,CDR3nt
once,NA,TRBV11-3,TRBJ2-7,CASSLRGKKDYEQYF,TGTGCCAGCAGCTTACGGGGGAAGAAGGACTACGAGCAGTACTTC
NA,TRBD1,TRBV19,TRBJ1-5,CASSPTDRGSSQPQHF,TGTGCCAGTAGTCCCACCGACAGGGGTTCAAGTCAGCCCCAGCATTTT
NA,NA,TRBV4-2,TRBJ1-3,CASSQLQSSGNTIYF,TGTGCCAGCAGCCAGTTACAGAGCTCTGGAAACACCATATATTTT
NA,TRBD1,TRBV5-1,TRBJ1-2,CASSFSVGQARGYTF,TGCGCCAGCAGCTTCAGCGTAGGACAGGCCAGGGGCTACACCTTC
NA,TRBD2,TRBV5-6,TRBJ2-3,CASSLRGLAIADTQYF,TGTGCCAGCAGCTTGAGGGGACTAGCGATTGCAGATACGCAGTATTTT
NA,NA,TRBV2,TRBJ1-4,CAREGGGKLFF,TGTGCCAGGGAGGGTGGGGGAAAACTGTTTTTT
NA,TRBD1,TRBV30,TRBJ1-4,CAWAQNRGEKLFF,TGTGCCTGGGCCCAGAACAGGGGTGAAAAACTGTTTTTT
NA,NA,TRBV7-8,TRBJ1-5,CASSVGYGQRNQPQHF,TGTGCCAGCAGCGTGGGGTATGGACAGCGCAATCAGCCCCAGCATTTT
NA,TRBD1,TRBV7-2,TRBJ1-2,CASSLSGRDRGSYGYTF,TGTGCCAGCAGCCTCTCTGGCCGGGACAGGGGTTCGTATGGCTACACCTTC
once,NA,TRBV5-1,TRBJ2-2,CASSGTGLNTGELFF,TGCGCCAGCAGCGGAACAGGGTTGAACACCGGGGAGCTGTTTTTT
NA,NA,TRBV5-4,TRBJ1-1,CASSPWTANTEAFF,TGTGCCAGCAGCCCCTGGACAGCGAACACTGAAGCTTTCTTT
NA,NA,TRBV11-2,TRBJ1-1,CASIPCEGENTEAFF,TGTGCCAGCATCCCCTGCGAGGGGGAGAACACTGAAGCTTTCTTT
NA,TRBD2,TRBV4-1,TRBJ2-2,CASSAFGLAGRNTGELFF,TGCGCCAGCAGCGCGTTCGGACTAGCGGGGAGGAACACCGGGGAGCTGTTTTTT
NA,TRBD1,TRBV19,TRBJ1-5,CASSQGAQPQHF,TGTGCCAGTAGTCAGGGGGCTCAGCCCCAGCATTTT
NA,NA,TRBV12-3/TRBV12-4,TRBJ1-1,CASSLMNTEAFF,TGTGCCAGCAGTCTAATGAACACTGAAGCTTTCTTT
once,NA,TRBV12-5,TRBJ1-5,CASGRDRMPQHF,TGTGCTAGTGGGCGCGACAGAATGCCCCAGCATTTT
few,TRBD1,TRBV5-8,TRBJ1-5,CASSFGQARNQPQHF,TGTGCCAGCAGCTTCGGACAGGCCCGCAATCAGCCCCAGCATTTT
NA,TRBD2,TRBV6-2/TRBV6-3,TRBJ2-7,CASSYELAGGFGYEQYF,TGTGCCAGCAGTTACGAACTAGCGGGGGGCTTCGGGTACGAGCAGTACTTC
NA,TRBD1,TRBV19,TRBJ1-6,CASKTGQDNSPLHF,TGTGCCAGTAAGACCGGACAGGATAATTCACCCCTCCACTTT
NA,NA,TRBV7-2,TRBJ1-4,CASSLTRAGGEKLFF,TGTGCCAGCAGCTTAACGCGGGCCGGGGGTGAAAAACTGTTTTTT
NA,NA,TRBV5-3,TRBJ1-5,CARSLVRGNQPQHF,TGTGCCAGAAGCTTGGTACGGGGCAATCAGCCCCAGCATTTT
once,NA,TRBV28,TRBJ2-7,CASSPGQLGKGGEQYF,TGTGCCAGCAGTCCCGGACAGCTTGGTAAGGGCGGCGAGCAGTACTTC
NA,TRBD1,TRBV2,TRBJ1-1,CASSPQGGAEAFF,TGTGCCAGCAGCCCACAGGGGGGGGCTGAAGCTTTCTTT
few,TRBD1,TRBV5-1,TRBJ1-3,CASSAWTGGSGNTIYF,TGCGCCAGCAGCGCCTGGACAGGGGGCTCTGGAAACACCATATATTTT
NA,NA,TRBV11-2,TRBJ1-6,CASSLEGTGPLHF,TGTGCCAGCAGCTTAGAGGGCACAGGTCCCCTCCACTTT
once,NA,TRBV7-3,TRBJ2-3,CASSRGWRGGGTDTQYF,TGTGCCAGCAGCCGAGGGTGGAGGGGGGGAGGCACAGATACGCAGTATTTT
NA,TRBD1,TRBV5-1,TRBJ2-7,CASSPADRTGYEQYF,TGCGCCAGCAGCCCAGCAGATAGGACAGGCTACGAGCAGTACTTC
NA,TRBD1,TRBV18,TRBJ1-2,CASSPRGQGDYGYTF,TGTGCCAGCTCACCTCGGGGACAGGGGGACTATGGCTACACCTTC
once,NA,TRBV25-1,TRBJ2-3,CASSAGVETDTQYF,TGTGCCAGCAGTGCAGGGGTGGAGACAGATACGCAGTATTTT
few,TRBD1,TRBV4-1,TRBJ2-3,CASSQQPGQGDTQYF,TGCGCCAGCAGCCAACAACCGGGACAGGGAGATACGCAGTATTTT